This T cell receptor beta chain was identified in a study of a mutant IDH1 vaccine in newly diagnosed glioma. At the level of the study: Sex among treated patients split about 62% male, roughly 40% female; mean age was approximately 41 years. Before enrollment, patients got radiotherapy alone, temozolomide alone, or mostly the combination.

Comment on this clone: Its antigen is undetermined.

Specified time point: week 23, last vaccination. Mutant IDH1 20-mer peptide, at 300 ug, made up each vaccine dose, with topical imiquimod. Regarding the study as a whole: Pseudoprogression looked unconnected to shifts in top peripheral T cell clonotypes. Vaccination induced immune responses in about 93% of patients.

Profiling relied on immunoSEQ multiplex PCR, and the TCRdb table lists in-frame clones only, not all of them. The table has tens of thousands of clones, about 87% seen once. From germline, CDR1 is LGHNA and CDR2 YNFKEQ. The trim removed 2 bases at V and 1 base at J, leaving 5 bases unmatched. This CDR3 is 16 amino acids long. This sequence joins TRBV4-2 and TRBJ2-5; 9 bases agree with TRBD2. The origin of this receptor is a man aged 35 to 55 with glioma. The sequencing here drew on PBMCs, taken from a glioma patient whose treatment included an IDH1 peptide vaccine. The CDR3 sequence is CASSQFLAGAQETQYF. As DNA, the CDR3 is TGTGCCAGCAGCCAATTCTTAGCGGGAGCCCAAGAGACCCAGTACTTC.